What follows are 7 T cell receptor beta chains derived from one specimen sequenced in a study of CD8 T cells in cerebrospinal fluid in Alzheimer's disease (dated by TCRdb to the early 2020s). Library prep was done by 10x single-cell sequencing. The instrument given in TCRdb is NextSeq 550. After TCRdb reprocessed the reads, each CDR3 protein sequence was kept as one row, without DNA. The table held for this sample gives over a thousand distinct CDR3 sequences. The ten top clones hold 7.5% to 10% of the sample. The sequenced sample consisted of cerebrospinal fluid. All receptors derive from a human donor in good health.

Frequency places this clonotype as medium-sized (0.01 to 0.1%). The V gene is TRBV21-1, the J gene TRBJ2-3; absent DNA, TCRdb's TRBD1 call cannot be checked. TRBV21-1 is labeled a pseudogene. CDR3 length: 18 residues. CDR3 sequence reads: CASSKVGGKRTYTDTQYF.

This clonotype counts as medium-sized by frequency. This chain uses TRBV6-6 with TRBJ1-1; lacking DNA, the TRBD1 call made by TCRdb goes unchecked. This CDR3 is built from 15 residues. Germline CDR1 and CDR2: MNHNY and SVGAGI (reference sequence). The CDR3: CASSREQGLNTEAFF.

Frequency places this clonotype as large (0.1 to 1%). The chain uses TRBV6-5 and TRBJ2-2; TCRdb picks TRBD1, but there is no DNA to check that call. The CDR3 covers 15 residues. Looked up from germline, CDR1 is MNHEY and CDR2 is SVGAGI. CDR3 region: CASSYRSGYTGELFF.

This clonotype is large by frequency. The rearrangement links TRBV3-1 to TRBJ2-2; TCRdb proposes TRBD2, but this gene call is untestable without DNA. Germline assignment: CDR1 LGHDT and CDR2 YNNKEL (reference sequence). This CDR3 comprises 14 residues. This CDR3 reads CASIGPANTGELFF.

V usage is TRBV4-1 and J usage is TRBJ2-7; the D gene TCRdb calls, TRBD1, cannot be checked with no DNA. Germline V gives CDR1 MGHRA, CDR2 YSYEKL. This CDR3 has 17 residues. This CDR3 is CASSQDPPGQQVYEQYF.

Judged by frequency, this clonotype is large (0.1 to 1%). The chain carries TRBV7-2 and TRBJ2-3. Germline assignment: CDR1 SGHTA and CDR2 FQGNSA. CDR3 length equals 15 residues. The chain's CDR3 is CASSLTYRETDTQYF.

This clonotype registers medium-sized (0.01 to 0.1%) by frequency. The V call is TRBV13, the J call TRBJ1-3. Germline CDR1 and CDR2: PRHDT and FYEKMQ (reference sequence). The CDR3 has 15 amino acids. CDR3: CASSSHHFSGNTIYF.